These T cell receptor beta chains were read from a single sample in a study of blood T cell repertoires in COVID-19. This table comes from immunoSEQ multiplex PCR, and its TCRdb copy is limited to in-frame clones, with some not included. The sample includes about 90,000 clones, roughly four fifths of them seen just once. Material: peripheral blood. These receptors were taken from a human donor in a cohort sampled during active COVID-19. CDR3s include the opening cysteine and the closing phenylalanine or tryptophan. D genes are given only for firm matches. Only some rows state a clone size, as once, few, many or a class for expanded clones.

TRBV18	TRBJ2-5	-	once	TGTGCCAGCTCACCCGGGACAACCACTACCCAGTACTTC	CASSPGTTTTQYF
TRBV6-5	TRBJ1-2	-	-	TGTGCCAGCACCAGGACAGCTAACTATGGCTACACCTTC	CASTRTANYGYTF
TRBV7-3	TRBJ2-4	TRBD1	-	TGTGCCAGCAGCTCTCGACTCGATCAGGACAGGGGGAACATTCAGTACTTC	CASSSRLDQDRGNIQYF
TRBV11-3	TRBJ2-1	TRBD2	-	TGTGCCAGCAGCGGCGGGGGGACCGCCTACAATGAGCAGTTCTTC	CASSGGGTAYNEQFF
TRBV11-2	TRBJ1-6	-	many	TGTGCCAGCAGCTTAGCTGGGGGGGTCCGCTCACCCCTCCACTTT	CASSLAGGVRSPLHF
TRBV9	TRBJ1-5	-	-	TGTGCCAGCACCCCAGGGGAGGGGCGACCGAATCAGCCCCAGCATTTT	CASTPGEGRPNQPQHF
TRBV6-5	TRBJ2-7	-	few	TGTGCCAGCCACCGAGGCAGGGGGGTAGGGTACGAGCAGTACTTC	CASHRGRGVGYEQYF
TRBV18	TRBJ2-7	TRBD1	-	TGTGCCAGCTCGCCGGCGACAGGGAGCTACGAGCAGTACTTC	CASSPATGSYEQYF
TRBV11-2	TRBJ2-1	-	-	TGTGCCAGCAGCTTAGACTGGGCTGACAATGAGCAGTTCTTC	CASSLDWADNEQFF
TRBV18	TRBJ2-1	TRBD2	-	TGTGCCAGCTCACCAGCGGGGGGCCGTCGGAATGAGCAGTTCTTC	CASSPAGGRRNEQFF
TRBV5-4	TRBJ2-5	TRBD2	-	TGTGCCAGCAGCTCCCTGGGGGGGATCCAAGAGACCCAGTACTTC	CASSSLGGIQETQYF
TRBV12-3/TRBV12-4	TRBJ1-2	-	once	TGTGCCAGCAGTTTAGGTATCTATGGCTACACCTTC	CASSLGIYGYTF
TRBV21-1	TRBJ1-5	-	-	TGTGCCAGCAGCAAAGAGACGGGGGAGAGAAATCAGCCCCAGCATTTT	CASSKETGERNQPQHF
TRBV7-2	TRBJ1-1	TRBD1	-	TGTGCCAGCAGCTCGGACAGGGTGCAAGCTTTCTTT	CASSSDRVQAFF
TRBV18	TRBJ2-7	TRBD1	-	TGTGCCAGCTCACCGCTCGACAGGGCTGGCGAGCAGTACTTC	CASSPLDRAGEQYF
TRBV4-1	TRBJ2-1	TRBD2	-	TGCGCCAGCAGCCAAGATTGGGGGGGTAATGAGCAGTTCTTC	CASSQDWGGNEQFF
TRBV3-1/TRBV3-2	TRBJ2-2	-	once	TGTGCCAGCAGCCAAGGGCCCACCGGGGAGCTGTTTTTT	CASSQGPTGELFF
TRBV2	TRBJ2-6	-	few	TGTGCCAGCAGTCGTAACTCTGGGGCCAACGTCCTGACTTTC	CASSRNSGANVLTF
TRBV19	TRBJ2-7	-	-	TGTGCCAGTGGTACACAACAGGTCCTCTCCTACGAGCAGTACTTC	CASGTQQVLSYEQYF
TRBV28	TRBJ1-6	TRBD1	-	TGTGCCAGCAAACCCCGGGACAGGGATAATTCACCCCTCCACTTT	CASKPRDRDNSPLHF